Here is one TCR beta chain with its context. Its antigen is currently unknown. Germline V gene data show CDR1 as MNHEY and CDR2 as SVGEGT. CDR3 length equals 17 residues. V lost 2 bases, J lost 2 bases, and 8 bases stayed unmatched. This sample was taken from a study of T cell repertoires in cytomegalovirus infection. Study-level information: It was the public TCR beta signatures that indicated both CMV infection and matching HLA type.

TCRdb fed the reads into MiXCR, producing one record per CDR3 protein. The sample includes roughly 500,000 distinct CDR3 sequences, around a third of them seen just once. Study observations and caveats: The ex vivo response was dominated by HLA-C-restricted CMV-specific TCR beta clonotypes.

The sequences come from cultured PBMCs, collected from culture after CMV antigen stimulation. The gene calls are TRBV6-2 or TRBV6-3 and TRBJ2-1, with 8 bases matching TRBD2. The TCR was taken from a human donor in good health (CMV status not recorded). Some clones in this sample may be carry-over from other donors' samples. This CDR3 reads CASSYATTSVAYNEQFF. The CDR3 region has the DNA TGTGCCAGCAGTTACGCAACGACTAGCGTAGCCTACAATGAGCAGTTCTTC.